These 19 T cell receptor beta chains came from one sample sequenced in a study of regulatory T cells in long-lasting Graves disease (dated by TCRdb to 2020 to 2022). The label giving this sample's time point can be read as: persistent/refractory GD, antithyroid drugs over 5 years with positive TRAb. For both TCR sequencing and RNA sequencing, RNA was extracted from PBMCs using TRIzol. The library was made by multiplex PCR. TCRdb shows the sequencer as Illumina HiSeq 4000. CDR3 regions were amplified by Arm-PCR with iRepertoire HTBI primers to construct TCR beta libraries. The public reads were quality trimmed at Q25 with fastp and then assembled into clones with MiXCR by TCRdb, keeping productive beta chains. Rows matching on CDR3 protein sequence are summarized as one entry with the most common DNA and genes. The sample contains about half a million distinct CDR3 sequences, about 20% of them found a single time. Around 14% of the sample is in the top ten clones.

Sequencing was performed on peripheral blood mononuclear cells (PBMCs), taken when the disease was refractory, from a patient treated with antithyroid drugs. The receptors derive from a female donor with Graves disease.

This clonotype has a count of ten or more. The rearrangement uses TRBV30 and TRBJ1-1, with D maybe TRBD1 (6 bases). The germline V gene encodes CDR1 GTSNPN and CDR2 SVGIG (reference sequence). V lost 3 bases, J lost 10 bases, and 15 bases lay in between. The CDR3 contains 12 residues. The CDR3 here is CAWSYRAQGAFF. CDR3 DNA sequence: TGTGCCTGGAGCTACAGGGCCCAAGGAGCTTTCTTT.

This clonotype was recorded many times. The genes are TRBV6-1 and TRBJ2-2, with D tentatively TRBD2 (5 bases). Germline V gene data show CDR1 as MNHNS and CDR2 as SASEGT. The length of the CDR3 is 18 residues. V lost 5 bases to trimming and J lost 3 bases, with 22 bases between them. The CDR3 nucleotides read TGTGCCAGCAGTAAGAGTTGGATCCTCCGAGGGCACACCGGGGAGCTGTTTTTT. This translates into CASSKSWILRGHTGELFF.

The CDR3 loop reads CAWSVPFGGGETQYF. CDR3 nucleotide sequence: TGTGCCTGGAGTGTACCTTTTGGGGGGGGAGAGACCCAGTACTTC. The chain combines TRBV30 with TRBJ2-5; 7 bases line up with TRBD2. In germline, CDR1 is GTSNPN, CDR2 SVGIG (reference sequence). Trimming cost V 0 bases and J 4 bases; bases outside gene matches: 8. This CDR3 contains 15 residues.

The chain couples TRBV2 to TRBJ2-3; 8 nucleotides match TRBD2. V was clipped by 7 bases and J by 0 bases; unmatched bases: 9. CDR3 length: 16 amino acids. Germline V gives CDR1 SNHLY, CDR2 FYNNEI. CDR3 bases: TGTGCCAGCAAGATAGCGGGACCTTCTAGCACAGATACGCAGTATTTT. Translation: CASKIAGPSSTDTQYF.

In regard to this clonotype: A much larger clone is a single base away; this may be a read error. CDR3: CSASQETQCF. Written as DNA, the CDR3 is TGCAGTGCTAGCCAAGAGACCCAGTGCTTC. The chain uses TRBV20-1 and TRBJ2-5; D unresolved. CDR3 length: 10 residues. The germline CDR1 and CDR2 sequences are DFQATT and SNEGSKA (reference sequence).

Details on this clonotype: A much more abundant neighbour one base away suggests this may be a read error. The genes are TRBV15 and TRBJ1-2; D possibly corresponds to TRBD1 (5 bases). Per the germline V gene, CDR1 is LNHNV and CDR2 is YYDKDF (reference sequence). CDR3 length equals 11 residues. The ends were cut back, 9 bases at V and 12 bases at J, with 17 bases in the middle. CDR3 bases: TGTGCCACTCCGAGGGACCGGGGCCACACCTTC. Protein: CATPRDRGHTF.

This clonotype occurred many times. J is TRBJ2-5 and V is TRBV6-2 or TRBV6-3; D is possibly TRBD1 (5 bases). The V gene lost 10 bases and the J gene lost 1 base, with 19 bases spanning the gap. Germline CDR1 reads MNHEY; CDR2 reads SVGEGT. The CDR3 spans 15 residues. In DNA form, the CDR3 reads TGTGCCACCCCTTCAGGGTTACAAGCCCAAGAGACCCAGTACTTC. The encoded protein is CATPSGLQAQETQYF.

This clonotype was picked up many times. The genes are TRBV28 and TRBJ2-7; 8 nucleotides align to TRBD2. The CDR3 is 15 residues long. V trimming: 7 bases; J trimming: 2 bases; junction bases outside the gene matches: 10. Germline assignment: CDR1 MDHEN and CDR2 SYDVKM. CDR3 in amino acids: CASTKQGSGAYEQYF. Here the CDR3 DNA reads TGTGCCAGCACCAAACAGGGTAGCGGGGCCTACGAGCAGTACTTC.

The sample holds many counts of this clonotype. This sequence joins TRBV14 and TRBJ1-5; D is unresolved. The V end was cut by 0 bases, the J end by 5 bases, with 11 bases between. This CDR3 contains 15 residues. From germline, CDR1 is SGHDN and CDR2 FVKESK. The CDR3 is CASSQEGLLHQPQHF. The DNA of the CDR3 is TGTGCCAGCAGCCAAGAAGGGCTCCTCCATCAGCCCCAGCATTTT.

This clonotype appeared many times. The chain employs TRBV3-1 and TRBJ1-2; 9 bases agree with TRBD1. V gave up 6 bases and J gave up 4 bases; unmatched junction bases: 6. The CDR3 contains 14 residues. Germline V lookup: CDR1 LGHDT, CDR2 YNNKEL (reference sequence). The CDR3 is CASRRQGVRYGYTF. The CDR3 DNA is TGTGCCAGCAGACGACAGGGGGTTCGCTATGGCTACACCTTC.

This clonotype occurred a few times. V is TRBV9 and J is TRBJ1-5; D unresolved. The CDR3 loop spans 15 amino acids. Germline CDR1 SGDLS, CDR2 YYNGEE. The V end was cut by 0 bases, the J end by 0 bases, with 7 bases between. The DNA of the CDR3 is TGTGCCAGCAGCGTAGGAGGTTATAGCAATCAGCCCCAGCATTTT. Residues: CASSVGGYSNQPQHF.

Notes on this clonotype: It differs at one base from a far larger clone, so likely a read error. The V gene is TRBV2, the J gene TRBJ2-1; D is uncertain. Deletions cut 1 base from V and 10 bases from J, with 11 bases between. Germline values: CDR1 SNHLY, CDR2 FYNNEI. The CDR3 length is 13 residues. CDR3 in amino acids: CASSEDGLYEQFF. CDR3 coding DNA: TGTGCCAGCAGTGAAGACGGGTTGTACGAGCAGTTCTTC.

V usage is TRBV12-3 or TRBV12-4 and J usage is TRBJ2-1; 8 nucleotides agree with TRBD2. With 5 bases clipped from V and 9 bases from J, the junction kept 12 bases outside the gene matches. This CDR3 contains 15 residues. The CDR3 sequence is CASSPATGLVLEQFF. The CDR3 bases are TGTGCCAGCAGTCCGGCTACGGGACTAGTCCTTGAGCAGTTCTTC.

In its sample, this clonotype was seen many times. The chain carries TRBV7-2 and TRBJ2-5; TRBD2 might be the D (5 bases). This CDR3 spans 17 amino acids. Deletions cut 0 bases from V and 5 bases from J, with 19 bases between. Germline V lookup: CDR1 SGHTA, CDR2 FQGNSA. CDR3 bases: TGTGCCAGCAGCTTAGCCCGGCTAGCCCTGACTGGGGAGACCCAGTACTTC. Encoded protein: CASSLARLALTGETQYF.

In regard to this clonotype: Given a much more abundant clone one base away, this may be a read error. This CDR3 fails to terminate in the conserved phenylalanine or tryptophan, so it likely reflects a read error. The chain recombines TRBV7-3 with TRBJ1-1; D might be TRBD1 (5 bases). The V and J ends lost 7 bases and 0 bases respectively, with 12 bases between them. The CDR3 has 14 amino acids. Germline CDR1 and CDR2: SGHTA and FQGTGA. CDR3 bases: TGTGCCAGCACCTTTACAGGAGTGAACACTGAAGCTTTCCTT. Protein product: CASTFTGVNTEAFL.

This clonotype was counted many times. The rearrangement joins TRBV28 to TRBJ1-4, with D uncertain. CDR1 is MDHEN and CDR2 is SYDVKM in the germline V gene. V lost 5 bases, J lost 7 bases, and 17 bases lay in between. This CDR3 spans 15 amino acids. The CDR3 DNA reads as TGTGCCAGCAGTCTCCCCCGGGAGGGTCGTGAAAAACTGTTTTTT. Its protein is CASSLPREGREKLFF.

At least ten counts were recorded for this clonotype. This chain joins TRBV29-1 and TRBJ2-7; TRBD1 aligns across 8 bases. The CDR3 has 15 amino acids. Per germline, CDR1 SQVTM and CDR2 ANQGSEA. The V segment lost 7 bases and the J segment 0 bases; nucleotides outside the gene matches: 11. As DNA, the CDR3 is TGCAGCGCTGGAGTTGACAGGGGCATCTCCTACGAGCAGTACTTC. Translated, it gives CSAGVDRGISYEQYF.

This clonotype was seen only a few times. The rearrangement joins TRBV14 to TRBJ1-1; D may be TRBD1 (6 bases). From germline, CDR1 is SGHDN and CDR2 FVKESK. The CDR3 is 16 residues long. Trimming removed 5 bases from V and 1 base from J, with 17 bases in between. The DNA for the CDR3 is TGTGCCAGCAGCGTTAGCAGGGGAAGAGGGAACACTGAAGCTTTCTTT. Translating gives CASSVSRGRGNTEAFF.

There are a few counts of this clonotype. The chain uses TRBV20-1 and TRBJ1-4; 7 bases match TRBD1. This CDR3 is built from 14 residues. With V trimmed by 3 bases and J by 5 bases, 6 bases remained unmatched. Per the germline V gene, CDR1 is DFQATT and CDR2 is SNEGSKA (reference sequence). The DNA of the CDR3 is TGCAGTGCTAGCATAGGGGGCAGAAATGAAAAACTGTTTTTT. It encodes CSASIGGRNEKLFF.